The sequence of this T cell receptor (beta chain) was determined in a study of chemoradiotherapy in HPV16-positive cancers. Findings and limits, study-wide: Better recurrence-free survival went with HPV-responsive T-cell expansion in HPV16-positive patients. Functional assays defining HPV-specific T cells used only a couple of HPV16-positive patients.

The germline gives CDR1 SGHAT, CDR2 FQNNGV. Trimming pared 0 bases from V and 0 bases from J, leaving 9 bases between. CDR3 length: 16 amino acids. With respect to this clone: Its matching antigen is unknown.

The method was immunoSEQ multiplex PCR; TCRdb's version includes in-frame clones alone and lacks a portion of them. The sample lists over 15,000 clones, approximately 80% occurring once. The source is a human donor with HPV-associated anogenital cancer. The sample here was blood, taken from a patient who underwent chemoradiotherapy. The rearrangement links TRBV11-2 to TRBJ2-4, with D unclear. CDR3 residues: CASSLESYLAKNIQYF. CDR3 bases: TGTGCCAGCAGCTTAGAAAGCTATCTAGCCAAAAACATTCAGTACTTC.